What follows are 27 T cell receptor beta chains derived from one specimen sequenced in a study of T-cell memory formation after mild COVID-19. TCRdb ran MiXCR on the 5' RACE reads and lists one entry per CDR3 protein. The data show about 170,000 distinct CDR3 sequences, 10% to 15% seen once. The sequencing input was PBMCs or a T cell subset sorted from them (not recorded which). The receptors were gathered from a man aged 18 to 29 who had mild COVID-19 (a few samples of this study predate the infection). Cell type and time point are not known.

This clonotype was seen a few times. This chain uses TRBV10-1 with TRBJ1-6; 10 bases align to TRBD1. Germline V lookup: CDR1 WNHNN, CDR2 SYGVQD (reference sequence). The CDR3 is 14 amino acids. Trimming cost V 4 bases and J 10 bases; bases outside gene matches: 4. The CDR3 sequence: CASSAGTGESPLHF. In nucleotides, the CDR3 is TGCGCCAGCAGTGCCGGGACAGGGGAATCACCCCTCCACTTT.

Only a few counts were recorded for this clonotype. The V call is TRBV7-2, the J call TRBJ1-5; D perhaps matches TRBD1 (5 bases). From germline, CDR1 is SGHTA and CDR2 FQGNSA. CDR3 size: 15 residues. Between the trimmed V and J ends, which lost 0 bases and 2 bases, there was a span of 8 bases. The CDR3 region is CASSLAPTGNQPQHF. As DNA, the CDR3 is TGTGCCAGCAGCTTAGCGCCGACAGGCAATCAGCCCCAGCATTTT.

Turning to this clonotype: A clone one base away is much larger, so this may be a read error. V usage is TRBV5-1 and J usage is TRBJ2-7, with D hard to call. This CDR3 is 13 amino acids long. Germline lookup yields CDR1 SGHRS and CDR2 YFSETQ. Trimming stripped 0 bases from V and 2 bases from J, with 6 bases between. CDR3 sequence reads: CASSLEETYEQYF. Written as DNA, the CDR3 is TGCGCCAGCAGCTTGGAGGAAACCTACGAGCAGTACTTC.

V and J are TRBV20-1 and TRBJ1-5; D is unresolved. The CDR3 is 13 amino acids. Germline CDR1 reads DFQATT; CDR2 reads SNEGSKA (reference sequence). V lost 2 bases, J lost 0 bases, and 5 bases lay in between. CDR3 in amino acids: CSARLGSNQPQHF. The DNA for the CDR3 is TGCAGTGCTAGATTGGGTAGCAATCAGCCCCAGCATTTT.

The table lists this clonotype with a few counts. The chain combines TRBV7-2 with TRBJ2-3; the D gene is possibly TRBD1 (5 bases). This CDR3 spans 12 amino acids. Germline CDR1 SGHTA, CDR2 FQGNSA. The V and J ends lost 6 bases and 6 bases respectively, with 10 bases between them. CDR3 sequence reads: CASRKQEDTQYF. The CDR3, as DNA: TGTGCCAGCAGGAAACAGGAGGATACGCAGTATTTT.

The chain employs TRBV15 and TRBJ2-1; 12 positions match TRBD2. V gave up 1 base and J gave up 6 bases; unmatched junction bases: 4. CDR1 is LNHNV, CDR2 YYDKDF, per germline (reference sequence). This CDR3 comprises 16 residues. The CDR3 sequence: CATSRGLLAGGNEQFF. The CDR3 DNA follows: TGTGCCACCAGCAGAGGTTTACTAGCGGGGGGCAATGAGCAGTTCTTC.

This CDR3 reads CSASEASGPNEQFF. The DNA of the CDR3 is TGCAGTGCTAGTGAGGCTAGCGGGCCGAATGAGCAGTTCTTC. This chain uses TRBV20-1 with TRBJ2-1, with 8 bases lining up with TRBD2. The CDR3 runs 14 residues. Germline V gene data show CDR1 as DFQATT and CDR2 as SNEGSKA (reference sequence). Germline trimming cut 3 bases from V and 7 bases from J; bases unmatched to any gene: 8.

The chain employs TRBV28 and TRBJ2-1, with TRBD2 matching 12 bases. The germline V gene encodes CDR1 MDHEN and CDR2 SYDVKM. V was clipped by 5 bases and J by 6 bases; unmatched bases: 5. This CDR3 contains 15 residues. The CDR3 is CASSKLAGGRNEQFF. The CDR3 region has the DNA TGTGCCAGCAGTAAACTAGCGGGGGGCCGCAATGAGCAGTTCTTC.

The V call is TRBV7-8, the J call TRBJ2-2, with TRBD1 matching over 9 bases. Germline CDR1 and CDR2: SGHVS and FQNEAQ. The CDR3 extends over 14 amino acids. The V and J ends lost 5 bases and 6 bases, in that order; junction bases with no gene match: 4. For the CDR3, the DNA is TGTGCCAGCAGCCCTTGGGACAGGGCCGGGGAGCTGTTTTTT. It codes for CASSPWDRAGELFF.

This clonotype was picked up a small number of times. The gene calls are TRBV29-1 and TRBJ2-5, with unresolved D. V was shortened by 7 bases and J by 13 bases, with 13 bases between the two germline ends. CDR1 and CDR2 (germline): SQVTM, ANQGSEA. The CDR3 has 9 residues. The CDR3 sequence: CSDGVHGYF. CDR3 nucleotide sequence: TGCAGCGATGGTGTCCACGGGTACTTC.

This clonotype was observed a few times. The J gene is TRBJ1-1, the V gene TRBV24-1; TRBD1 is a possible D gene (5 bases). Germline values: CDR1 KGHDR, CDR2 SFDVKD. Trimming removed 4 bases from V and 1 base from J, with 12 bases in between. CDR3 length: 15 residues. DNA of the CDR3: TGTGCCACCAGTGAACGGGACCGGAAGAACACTGAAGCTTTCTTT. Translating it yields CATSERDRKNTEAFF.

The chain links TRBV7-9 to TRBJ2-1; 8 nucleotides agree with TRBD1. The CDR3 spans 16 residues. With V trimmed by 1 base and J by 8 bases, 10 bases remained unmatched. CDR1 and CDR2 (germline): SEHNR, FQNEAQ (reference sequence). DNA of the CDR3: TGTGCCAGCAGCTTAGTGATCCAGGGGGCGGATGATGAGCAGTTCTTC. Residues: CASSLVIQGADDEQFF.

The genes are TRBV18 and TRBJ1-2, with unresolved D. Germline V gives CDR1 KGHSH, CDR2 LQKENI. The CDR3 extends over 15 amino acids. V was shortened by 3 bases and J by 4 bases, with 15 bases between the two germline ends. This CDR3 is CASSPVGPTLYGYTF. The CDR3, as DNA: TGTGCCAGCTCACCCGTTGGACCCACCCTCTATGGCTACACCTTC.

The chain has TRBV12-3 or TRBV12-4 and TRBJ1-5; no definite D call. The CDR3 length is 12 residues. V shed 2 bases and J shed 6 bases, with 5 bases lying between them. The CDR3 nucleotides read TGTGCCAGCAGTTTAAAGGTTCAGCCCCAGCATTTT. Amino acids: CASSLKVQPQHF.

This clonotype was counted between two and nine times. The rearrangement joins TRBV5-6 to TRBJ2-5; D gene uncertain. Between the trimmed V and J ends, which lost 4 bases and 0 bases, there was a span of 10 bases. This CDR3 is 14 amino acids long. Germline CDR1 SGHDT, CDR2 YYEEEE. This chain's CDR3 is CASSLGIYQETQYF. In DNA, the CDR3 is TGTGCCAGCAGCCTCGGAATTTACCAAGAGACCCAGTACTTC.

This clonotype was found a few times. The V and J genes are TRBV7-9 and TRBJ2-1; TRBD2 aligns across 8 bases. Germline CDR1 reads SEHNR; CDR2 reads FQNEAQ (reference sequence). The V segment lost 5 bases and the J segment 3 bases; nucleotides outside the gene matches: 6. The CDR3 consists of 15 residues. CDR3 nucleotide sequence: TGTGCCAGCAGCCTCGGGGGGGCCTACTACAATGAGCAGTTCTTC. Its translation: CASSLGGAYYNEQFF.

CDR3 loop: CSAALVRDTQYF. As DNA, the CDR3 is TGCAGTGCCGCCCTTGTGAGAGATACGCAGTATTTT. The gene calls are TRBV20-1 and TRBJ2-3; unclear D gene. Germline CDR1 and CDR2: DFQATT and SNEGSKA (reference sequence). The V and J ends lost 6 bases and 5 bases respectively, with 12 bases between them. The CDR3 totals 12 residues.

This clonotype was found a few times. CDR3 region: CASSLTPYNEQFF. CDR3 nucleotide sequence: TGCGCCAGCAGCTTGACGCCTTACAATGAGCAGTTCTTC. The genes are TRBV5-1 and TRBJ2-1; D remains unclear. The germline V and J ends were trimmed by 1 base and 4 bases, with 6 bases remaining between them. The CDR3 has 13 residues. The V gene's germline CDR1 is SGHRS and CDR2 YFSETQ. Drawing the rest from reference TRBV5-1 and TRBJ2-1, the complete variable domain is KAGVTQTPRYLIKTRGQQVTLSCSPISGHRSVSWYQQTPGQGLQFLFEYFSETQRNKGNFPGRFSGRQFSNSRSEMNVSTLELGDSALYLCASSLTPYNEQFFGPGTRLTVL.

V usage is TRBV28 and J usage is TRBJ2-5; 12 bases are shared with TRBD2. CDR1 is MDHEN, CDR2 SYDVKM, per germline. J was trimmed by 5 bases and V by 3 bases; bases with no gene match: 10. The CDR3 totals 17 residues. CDR3 sequence (DNA): TGTGCCAGCAGTTTTGCCCTAGCGGGGGGGTTGGCGGAGACCCAGTACTTC. This codes for CASSFALAGGLAETQYF.

This clonotype was observed at least ten times. The chain joins TRBV27 to TRBJ2-1; D gene ambiguous. Between the trimmed V and J ends, which lost 3 bases and 7 bases, there was a span of 13 bases. The CDR3 has 14 residues. Per the germline V gene, CDR1 is MNHEY and CDR2 is SMNVEV (reference sequence). The CDR3 sequence is CASSLKWAANEQFF. For the CDR3, the DNA is TGTGCCAGCAGTTTGAAGTGGGCGGCGAATGAGCAGTTCTTC.

DNA of the CDR3: TGTGCCAGCAGCTTACGGATAGGGGCCGACTTCACAGATACGCAGTATTTT. It specifies CASSLRIGADFTDTQYF. The chain uses TRBV7-6 and TRBJ2-3; possible D gene TRBD1, 5 bases. Germline lookup yields CDR1 SGHVS and CDR2 FNYEAQ. The V gene lost 2 bases and the J gene lost 2 bases, with 17 bases spanning the gap. This CDR3 contains 17 residues.

The chain combines TRBV7-3 with TRBJ1-6, with D possibly TRBD1 on 6 matching bases. Germline assignment: CDR1 SGHTA and CDR2 FQGTGA. CDR3 length: 13 residues. V gave up 8 bases and J gave up 10 bases, with 15 bases separating them. The CDR3 sequence is CASRRGPESPLHF. The CDR3 region has the DNA TGTGCCAGCCGACGGGGGCCGGAGTCACCCCTCCACTTT.

In its sample, this clonotype was seen a few times. The rearrangement joins TRBV6-5 to TRBJ2-5, with TRBD2 matching 7 bases. The CDR3 is made up of 16 amino acids. Unmatched junction bases numbered 8, after V lost 0 bases and J lost 4 bases. Germline values: CDR1 MNHEY, CDR2 SVGAGI. CDR3 coding DNA: TGTGCCAGCAGTTACTCGAGCGGGGTCTTGGGAGAGACCCAGTACTTC. Amino acids: CASSYSSGVLGETQYF.

V usage is TRBV9 and J usage is TRBJ2-5, with 9 positions matching TRBD2. The CDR3 loop spans 14 amino acids. The V gene end was trimmed by 4 bases and the J gene end by 4 bases; junction bases not matched to a gene: 5. CDR1 and CDR2 from the germline V gene are SGDLS and YYNGEE. The CDR3 DNA is TGTGCCAGCAGCCCGCGGGGGGGAGGAGAGACCCAGTACTTC. Translating gives CASSPRGGGETQYF.

The rearrangement joins TRBV7-2 to TRBJ1-2; no clear D. The length of the CDR3 is 13 residues. Trimming stripped 3 bases from V and 6 bases from J, with 11 bases between. The germline V gene has CDR1 SGHTA and CDR2 FQGNSA. Here the CDR3 DNA reads TGTGCCAGCAGCTTGTATGCGGCTGATGGCTACACCTTC. Its translation: CASSLYAADGYTF.

This chain connects TRBV7-2 to TRBJ2-3; D is unclear. The V gene lost 4 bases and the J gene lost 1 base, with 9 bases spanning the gap. Germline assignment: CDR1 SGHTA and CDR2 FQGNSA. The CDR3 sequence is 14 residues long. Here the CDR3 DNA reads TGTGCCAGCAGCTGGGCCGAAGGCACAGATACGCAGTATTTT. Protein sequence: CASSWAEGTDTQYF.

In its sample, this clonotype was seen many times. The genes are TRBV4-3 and TRBJ2-1, with 9 bases fitting TRBD2. CDR1 is LGHNA and CDR2 is YSLEER in the germline V gene. The CDR3 runs to 19 residues. Trimming took 0 bases from V and 5 from J; bases not matched to a gene: 14. This chain's CDR3 is CASSQDPRGGAGGHNEQFF. DNA of the CDR3: TGCGCCAGCAGCCAAGATCCCCGTGGGGGAGCGGGGGGCCACAATGAGCAGTTCTTC.